The clone carrying this T cell receptor beta chain was seen just once. Its antigen is unknown. TCRdb recomputed calls from the 5' RACE reads with MiXCR, one row per CDR3 protein. Here the sample spans 550,000 to 700,000 distinct CDR3 sequences, approximately 15% being singletons. This CDR3 has 16 amino acids. Per the germline V gene, CDR1 is SGHVS and CDR2 is FNYEAQ. Trimming took 4 bases from V and 4 from J, leaving 17 bases between them. The data were taken from a study of T-cell memory formation after mild COVID-19. Study details: Largely, TCR clusters stayed within a single donor. The study, taken as a whole, reports: Mostly located in CM and EM were contracting CD4+ clones, with contracting CD8+ clones located in EMRA.

This receptor was taken from an adult woman who had mild COVID-19 (a few samples of this study predate the infection). Cell type and time point are not known. Material: PBMCs or a T cell subset sorted from them (not recorded which). The chain uses TRBV7-6 and TRBJ2-1; a possible D gene is TRBD2 (5 bases). This CDR3 is CASSSRGLVSYNEQFF. The CDR3 bases are TGTGCCAGCAGCTCGAGAGGGCTAGTCTCTTACAATGAGCAGTTCTTC.